The clone carrying this T cell receptor (beta chain) was observed at least ten times. Trimming removed 6 bases from V and 4 bases from J, with 12 bases in between. The germline V gene encodes CDR1 SGHTA and CDR2 FQGNSA. The CDR3 runs 13 residues. This specimen belongs to a study of T cells after yellow fever vaccination. Template-switching 5'RACE yielded the TCR cDNA; a universal primer site and UMIs were added in the process. TCRdb re-called the 5' RACE reads through MiXCR, storing one row per CDR3 protein. This sample has around 25,000 distinct CDR3 sequences; roughly 3.4% occur once, and the top ten carry around 0.98%.

This receptor was obtained from a man aged 18 to 30 who received the YFV17D yellow fever vaccine. This sequence joins TRBV7-2 and TRBJ1-1, with D hard to call. The material sequenced was PBMCs, either bulk or a sorted T-cell subset (CD4+, CD8+, memory, or dextramer-sorted; not recorded which), taken approximately 47 days after the first yellow fever vaccination. This chain's CDR3 is CASSSGPATEAFF. Here the CDR3 DNA reads TGTGCCAGCAGTTCCGGCCCCGCCACTGAAGCTTTCTTT.